The 20 T cell receptor beta chains given below trace back to one sample, sequenced in a study of beta chain features in type 1 diabetes (dated by TCRdb to between 2018 and 2020). The receptor library was made with the immunoSEQ multiplex PCR assay. The entire isolated RNA was reverse transcribed using the High Capacity cDNA Reverse Transcription Kit, and thus expressed TCRB transcripts were sequenced. TCRdb holds this immuneACCESS table with in-frame rearrangements only. Some clones are missing; in checked studies, unresolved V genes explain under half, and the rest has no known cause. Within this sample are approximately 250,000 clones, with roughly 9.6% of them counted one time only. The top ten hold 0.03% to 0.04% of the sample. The sequencing input was naive CD4+ T cells from blood. In the paper's terms, the cell subset or site label means: true naive CD4+ T cells. The source of these receptors is a woman in her late teens or twenties in good health.

This clone showed up just a few times. The chain couples TRBV7-8 to TRBJ1-1; no clear D. Germline CDR1 SGHVS, CDR2 FQNEAQ. V was clipped by 5 bases and J by 5 bases, with 12 bases between them. CDR3 length: 13 amino acids. CDR3 in DNA: TGTGCCAGCAGCCAAGTTCGGGGAACTGAAGCTTTCTTT. Protein sequence: CASSQVRGTEAFF.

A few counts support this clone. V and J are TRBV18 and TRBJ2-1, with TRBD1 identical over 9 bases. After removal of 4 bases from V and 5 bases from J, the junction contained 6 bases not matched to a gene. In germline, CDR1 is KGHSH, CDR2 LQKENI. The CDR3 is 15 amino acids. DNA for the CDR3: TGTGCCAGCTCACTCAACAGGGGGCAAGACAATGAGCAGTTCTTC. Amino acid sequence: CASSLNRGQDNEQFF. Looking up the rest from reference TRBV18 and TRBJ2-1 gives the full variable domain: NAGVMQNPRHLVRRRGQEARLRCSPMKGHSHVYWYRQLPEEGLKFMVYLQKENIIDESGMPKERFSAEFPKEGPSILRIQQVVRGDSAAYFCASSLNRGQDNEQFFGPGTRLTVL.

The CDR3 protein is CASSTREGSSYEQYF. CDR3 sequence (DNA): TGTGCCAGTAGTACGCGGGAGGGGAGCTCCTACGAGCAGTACTTC. This rearrangement joins TRBV19 to TRBJ2-7; 9 nucleotides align to TRBD2. Trimming removed 4 bases from V and 0 bases from J; junction bases left unmatched: 4. Germline V gene lookup returns CDR1 LNHDA and CDR2 SQIVND (reference sequence). The CDR3 length is 15 residues.

This clone was seen a handful of times. The chain is built from TRBV6-6 and TRBJ2-7; D is ambiguous. Germline CDR1 and CDR2: MNHNY and SVGAGI (reference sequence). Trimming stripped 4 bases from V and 5 bases from J, with 6 bases between. CDR3 length: 11 amino acids. CDR3 residues: CASSSSDEQYF. CDR3 sequence (DNA): TGTGCCAGCAGTTCCAGCGACGAGCAGTACTTC.

There are a few counts of this clone. The chain joins TRBV29-1 to TRBJ1-2; TRBD1 agrees at 8 bases. J gave up 0 bases and V 3 bases, and 0 bases lay outside the gene matches. The CDR3 has 13 amino acids. Germline values: CDR1 SQVTM, CDR2 ANQGSEA. The CDR3 is CSVETGANYGYTF. CDR3 DNA: TGCAGCGTTGAGACAGGGGCTAACTATGGCTACACCTTC. The whole variable domain, filled in from reference TRBV29-1 and TRBJ1-2, reads SAVISQKPSRDICQRGTSLTIQCQVDSQVTMMFWYRQQPGQSLTLIATANQGSEATYESGFVIDKFPISRPNLTFSTLTVSNMSPEDSSIYLCSVETGANYGYTFGSGTRLTVV.

The chain combines TRBV4-1 with TRBJ2-1; a possible D gene is TRBD2 (6 bases). The CDR3 covers 15 residues. The germline gives CDR1 MGHRA, CDR2 YSYEKL. V was cut by 5 bases and J by 6 bases, with 17 bases left in between. This CDR3 is CASSEGLATSNEQFF. The CDR3 DNA is TGCGCCAGCAGCGAGGGACTGGCGACCTCCAATGAGCAGTTCTTC.

The chain recombines TRBV5-1 with TRBJ1-2; 7 positions match TRBD1. Per germline, CDR1 SGHRS and CDR2 YFSETQ. V lost 4 bases, J lost 4 bases, and 4 bases stayed unmatched. This CDR3 region has 13 residues. The CDR3 DNA reads as TGCGCCAGCAGCCCGGGGACAGCCTATGGCTACACCTTC. Translated, it gives CASSPGTAYGYTF.

The V and J genes are TRBV29-1 and TRBJ2-1; D perhaps matches TRBD2 (5 bases). CDR3 length: 14 residues. Trimming cost V 3 bases and J 2 bases, with 11 bases left between them. CDR1 and CDR2 from the germline V gene are SQVTM and ANQGSEA. Written as DNA, the CDR3 is TGCAGCGTTGAGAGGGAGAAGGCCTACAATGAGCAGTTCTTC. Protein: CSVEREKAYNEQFF.

V gene TRBV30 combines with J gene TRBJ1-5; 7 nucleotides align to TRBD1. The V and J ends lost 5 bases and 4 bases, in that order; junction bases with no gene match: 5. CDR1 and CDR2 from the germline V gene are GTSNPN and SVGIG (reference sequence). The CDR3 is 13 amino acids. CDR3: CAWAPGGNQPQHF. For the CDR3, the DNA is TGTGCCTGGGCTCCAGGGGGGAATCAGCCCCAGCATTTT.

This chain joins TRBV5-1 and TRBJ1-1; 9 bases agree with TRBD1. The CDR3 sequence is 14 residues long. The V segment lost 4 bases and the J segment 5 bases; nucleotides outside the gene matches: 6. CDR1 and CDR2 (germline): SGHRS, YFSETQ. The CDR3 protein is CASSPDRGLTEAFF. CDR3 nucleotide sequence: TGCGCCAGCAGCCCGGACAGGGGACTTACTGAAGCTTTCTTT.

The V call is TRBV4-1, the J call TRBJ2-3, with 8 bases matching TRBD2. CDR1 MGHRA and CDR2 YSYEKL come from the germline V gene. The length of the CDR3 is 15 residues. V dropped 5 bases and J dropped 3; count of bases not matched to a gene: 7. CDR3 bases: TGCGCCAGCAGCACCCGAGCGGGGGCGACAGATACGCAGTATTTT. It translates to CASSTRAGATDTQYF.

The chain joins TRBV2 to TRBJ2-5; the D gene is possibly TRBD1 (6 bases). CDR1 is SNHLY, CDR2 FYNNEI, per germline. This CDR3 has 14 amino acids. Trimming shortened V by 6 bases and J by 3 bases, and 14 bases separated the two germline ends. The CDR3 region is CASRKGTKEETQYF. In DNA form, the CDR3 reads TGTGCCAGCAGGAAGGGGACAAAAGAAGAGACCCAGTACTTC.

This chain uses TRBV2 with TRBJ2-7; TRBD1 matches at 9 bases. The V segment lost 6 bases and the J segment 5 bases; nucleotides outside the gene matches: 8. The CDR3 is made up of 14 amino acids. Germline CDR1 is SNHLY and CDR2 is FYNNEI. The chain's CDR3 is CASRTGTGNNEQYF. The DNA of the CDR3 is TGTGCCAGCAGGACCGGGACAGGGAACAACGAGCAGTACTTC.

The chain uses TRBV7-9 and TRBJ2-2; tentatively, D is TRBD2 (6 bases). CDR1 SEHNR and CDR2 FQNEAQ come from the germline V gene (reference sequence). The CDR3 has 14 residues. V lost 2 bases and J 6 bases, leaving 10 bases between the germline ends. CDR3 sequence reads: CASSLSEGPGELFF. The CDR3 region has the DNA TGTGCCAGCAGCTTATCGGAGGGACCCGGGGAGCTGTTTTTT.

The table lists this clone with a few counts. The genes are TRBV19 and TRBJ2-6, with 11 bases aligning to TRBD2. CDR1 is LNHDA, CDR2 SQIVND, per germline (reference sequence). V lost 4 bases, J lost 0 bases, and 5 bases stayed unmatched. The CDR3 extends over 18 amino acids. CDR3 amino acids: CASSRAGLAVSGANVLTF. In DNA, the CDR3 is TGTGCCAGTAGTAGAGCGGGACTAGCGGTCTCTGGGGCCAACGTCCTGACTTTC.

This clone turned up a few times. This sequence joins TRBV4-1 and TRBJ2-7, with 8 bases fitting TRBD1. J gave up 0 bases and V 1 base, and 2 bases lay outside the gene matches. CDR3 size: 15 residues. The germline gives CDR1 MGHRA, CDR2 YSYEKL. The CDR3 loop reads CASSQGGQGSYEQYF. In nucleotides, the CDR3 is TGCGCCAGCAGCCAAGGAGGACAGGGCTCCTACGAGCAGTACTTC.

CDR3 sequence reads: CASVTGQGNTEAFF. CDR3 coding DNA: TGTGCCAGCGTAACCGGGCAGGGGAACACTGAAGCTTTCTTT. The genes are TRBV2 and TRBJ1-1, with D possibly TRBD1 on 5 matching bases. The CDR3 has 14 amino acids. Deletions cut 8 bases from V and 1 base from J, with 14 bases between. CDR1 and CDR2 (germline): SNHLY, FYNNEI.

This clone was counted only a few times. The chain is built from TRBV29-1 and TRBJ1-1; weak D call: TRBD1 (5 bases). The CDR3 covers 14 residues. V lost 5 bases to trimming and J lost 4 bases, with 17 bases between them. From germline, CDR1 is SQVTM and CDR2 ANQGSEA. Here the CDR3 reads CSVRGEGGSTEAFF. DNA of the CDR3: TGCAGCGTTCGGGGGGAGGGCGGAAGCACTGAAGCTTTCTTT.

This chain joins TRBV29-1 and TRBJ2-3; TRBD1 agrees at 9 bases. J lost 4 bases, V lost 6 bases, and 5 bases had no gene match. Per the germline V gene, CDR1 is SQVTM and CDR2 is ANQGSEA. The CDR3 runs 13 residues. The CDR3 sequence: CSVKQGAPDTQYF. As DNA, the CDR3 is TGCAGCGTAAAACAGGGGGCCCCAGATACGCAGTATTTT.

This chain connects TRBV5-5 to TRBJ2-1, with a tentative D call TRBD1 (6 bases). Between the trimmed V and J ends, which lost 4 bases and 3 bases, there was a span of 14 bases. CDR3 length: 15 amino acids. Looked up from germline, CDR1 is SGHKS and CDR2 is YYEKEE (reference sequence). The DNA for the CDR3 is TGTGCCAGCAGCCAGATGGGGACATACTACAATGAGCAGTTCTTC. The encoded protein is CASSQMGTYYNEQFF.